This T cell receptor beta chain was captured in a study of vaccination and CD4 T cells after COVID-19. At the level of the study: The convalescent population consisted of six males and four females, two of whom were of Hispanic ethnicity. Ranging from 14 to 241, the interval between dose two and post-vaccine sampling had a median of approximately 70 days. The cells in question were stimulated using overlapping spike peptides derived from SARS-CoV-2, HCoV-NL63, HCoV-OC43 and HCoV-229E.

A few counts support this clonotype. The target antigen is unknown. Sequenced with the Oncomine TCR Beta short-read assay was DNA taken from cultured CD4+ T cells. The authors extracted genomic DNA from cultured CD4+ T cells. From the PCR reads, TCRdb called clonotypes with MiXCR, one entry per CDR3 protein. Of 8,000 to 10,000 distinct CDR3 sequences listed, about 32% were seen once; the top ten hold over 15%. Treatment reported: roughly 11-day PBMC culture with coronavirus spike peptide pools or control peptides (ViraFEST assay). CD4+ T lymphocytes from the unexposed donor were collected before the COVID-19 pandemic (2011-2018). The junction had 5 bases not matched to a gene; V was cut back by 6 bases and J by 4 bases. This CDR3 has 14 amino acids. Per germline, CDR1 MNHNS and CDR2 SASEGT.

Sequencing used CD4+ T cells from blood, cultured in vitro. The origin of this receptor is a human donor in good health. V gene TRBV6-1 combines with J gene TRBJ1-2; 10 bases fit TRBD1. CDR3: CASSDRGPVYGYTF. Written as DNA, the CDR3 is TGTGCCAGCAGCGACAGGGGGCCAGTCTATGGCTACACCTTC.